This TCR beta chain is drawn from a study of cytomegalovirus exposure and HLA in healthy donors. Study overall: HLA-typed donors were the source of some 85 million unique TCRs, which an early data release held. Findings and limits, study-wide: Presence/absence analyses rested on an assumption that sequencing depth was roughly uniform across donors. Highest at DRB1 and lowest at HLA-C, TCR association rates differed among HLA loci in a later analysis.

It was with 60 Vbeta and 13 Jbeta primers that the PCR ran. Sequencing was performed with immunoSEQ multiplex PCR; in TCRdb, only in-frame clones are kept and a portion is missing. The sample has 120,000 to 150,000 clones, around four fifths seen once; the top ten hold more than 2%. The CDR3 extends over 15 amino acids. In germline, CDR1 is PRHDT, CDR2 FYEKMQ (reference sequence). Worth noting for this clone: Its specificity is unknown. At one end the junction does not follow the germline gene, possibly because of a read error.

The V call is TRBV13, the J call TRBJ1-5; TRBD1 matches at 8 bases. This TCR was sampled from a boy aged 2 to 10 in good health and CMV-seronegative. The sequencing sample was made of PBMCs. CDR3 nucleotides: TGTGCCAGCAGCCTAAGACAGGGGAGACTCGAGCCCCAACATTTT. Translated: CASSLRQGRLEPQHF.